These T cell receptor beta chains were read from a single sample in a study of shared clonotypes between healthy human individuals. Method: immunoSEQ multiplex PCR; TCRdb's copy keeps in-frame clones and lacks some. The table includes about 690,000 clones, 90% detected once. The sample consisted of memory CD8+ T cells from PBMCs. Source of these receptors: a man between 18 and 29 years old in good health. Some clones in this sample may be carry-over from other donors' samples. CDR3s include the opening cysteine and the closing phenylalanine or tryptophan. D genes are given only for firm matches. For some rows the clone size is stated as once, few or many, or as a class when expanded; others skip it.

abundance | j_gene | v_gene | d_gene | CDR3aa | CDR3nt
NA | TRBJ1-5 | TRBV15 | NA | CATSVGTPRNQPQHF | TGTGCCACCAGCGTTGGGACACCGAGAAATCAGCCCCAGCATTTT
NA | TRBJ1-1 | TRBV5-8 | NA | CASSLTGPMNTEAFF | TGTGCCAGCAGCTTAACAGGGCCCATGAACACTGAAGCTTTCTTT
NA | TRBJ2-7 | TRBV6-5 | NA | CASSPGSAHEQYF | TGTGCCAGCAGTCCAGGGTCTGCCCACGAGCAGTACTTC
NA | TRBJ2-7 | TRBV2 | NA | CASSEERLFSYEQYF | TGTGCCAGCAGTGAAGAGAGACTATTCTCCTACGAGCAGTACTTC
NA | TRBJ2-2 | TRBV11-2 | NA | CASSLLTGNTGELFF | TGTGCCAGCAGCTTATTGACAGGAAACACCGGGGAGCTGTTTTTT
NA | TRBJ2-1 | TRBV7-2 | TRBD2 | CASTPPGRVHEQFF | TGTGCCAGCACCCCCCCGGGGAGGGTCCATGAGCAGTTCTTC
NA | TRBJ2-3 | TRBV27 | TRBD2 | CASGGLAGTDTQYF | TGTGCCAGCGGGGGACTAGCGGGCACAGATACGCAGTATTTT
NA | TRBJ2-5 | TRBV29-1 | TRBD2 | CSAGGGGEETQYF | TGCAGCGCCGGCGGGGGGGGAGAGGAGACCCAGTACTTC
NA | TRBJ2-7 | TRBV7-9 | NA | CASSERDSVNSYEQYF | TGTGCCAGCAGCGAAAGGGACTCTGTAAACTCCTACGAGCAGTACTTC
NA | TRBJ2-6 | TRBV7-3 | TRBD1 | CASSLSGDRRPTGANVLTF | TGTGCCAGCAGCTTAAGTGGGGACAGGCGCCCCACCGGGGCCAACGTCCTGACTTTC
NA | TRBJ2-6 | TRBV15 | NA | CATSRQFGSGANVLTF | TGTGCCACCAGCAGACAATTCGGCTCTGGGGCCAACGTCCTGACTTTC
NA | TRBJ2-7 | TRBV29-1 | TRBD2 | CSVEGSGISGEQYF | TGCAGCGTTGAAGGGAGCGGGATTTCGGGCGAGCAGTACTTC
NA | TRBJ2-7 | TRBV7-3 | NA | CASSRWPGAYEQYF | TGTGCCAGCAGCCGCTGGCCCGGGGCCTACGAGCAGTACTTC
NA | TRBJ2-5 | TRBV2 | TRBD2 | CASSTELAGNLKQYF | TGTGCCAGCAGTACGGAACTAGCGGGGAATCTAAAGCAGTACTTC
few | TRBJ1-5 | TRBV28 | NA | CASSPEWHQPQHF | TGTGCCAGCAGTCCCGAGTGGCATCAGCCCCAGCATTTT
NA | TRBJ2-1 | TRBV7-9 | TRBD2 | CASSSAGGIYNEQFF | TGTGCCAGCAGCTCAGCGGGAGGGATTTACAATGAGCAGTTCTTC